A selection of T cell receptor beta chains follows, all from one sample in a study of T-cell reconstitution after alpha-beta-depleted transplantation in children. Via MiXCR, TCRdb re-called the PCR reads, giving one row per CDR3 protein. Here the sample spans about 610,000 distinct CDR3 sequences, about a quarter being singletons. The specimen comprised PBMCs, sampled before TCRalphabeta/CD19-depleted stem cell transplant. These TCRs come from a boy under two years old with Wiskott-Aldrich syndrome, due to receive a stem cell transplant. The CDR3 runs from the conserved cysteine through the conserved F or W. Each record gives: CDR3 length, clone size, V gene, J gene, D gene, CDR3 protein, CDR3 DNA. The D gene is left open where the match is weak. Size tells how often a clone was seen (once, few, many) or the class of an expanded clone, and some rows leave it out.

CDR3 length: 20; clone size: NA; V gene: TRBV15; J gene: TRBJ1-5; D gene: TRBD1; CDR3 protein: CATSRDWDRDPEYSNQPQHF; CDR3 DNA: TGTGCCACCAGCAGAGATTGGGACAGGGACCCCGAGTATAGCAATCAGCCCCAGCATTTT
CDR3 length: 13; clone size: few; V gene: TRBV28; J gene: TRBJ2-2; D gene: NA; CDR3 protein: CASVAVGTGELFF; CDR3 DNA: TGTGCCAGCGTCGCAGTAGGCACCGGGGAGCTGTTTTTT
CDR3 length: 12; clone size: few; V gene: TRBV5-1; J gene: TRBJ2-1; D gene: NA; CDR3 protein: CASSFRGEEQFF; CDR3 DNA: TGCGCCAGCAGCTTCAGGGGAGAGGAGCAGTTCTTC
CDR3 length: 14; clone size: few; V gene: TRBV7-9; J gene: TRBJ2-3; D gene: NA; CDR3 protein: CASSFAVSTDTQYF; CDR3 DNA: TGTGCCAGCAGCTTTGCGGTTAGCACAGATACGCAGTATTTT
CDR3 length: 15; clone size: NA; V gene: TRBV3-1; J gene: TRBJ2-4; D gene: TRBD2; CDR3 protein: CASSQDSGPKNIQYF; CDR3 DNA: TGTGCCAGCAGCCAAGATAGCGGGCCCAAAAACATTCAGTACTTC
CDR3 length: 17; clone size: NA; V gene: TRBV21-1; J gene: TRBJ2-1; D gene: NA; CDR3 protein: CASSKGRGERSYNEQFF; CDR3 DNA: TGTGCCAGCAGCAAAGGACGGGGGGAGAGGTCCTACAATGAGCAGTTCTTC
CDR3 length: 18; clone size: few; V gene: TRBV4-2; J gene: TRBJ2-2; D gene: NA; CDR3 protein: CASSQVWWAGRNTGELFF; CDR3 DNA: TGTGCCAGCAGCCAAGTCTGGTGGGCAGGGAGGAACACCGGGGAGCTGTTTTTT
CDR3 length: 15; clone size: NA; V gene: TRBV10-3; J gene: TRBJ2-3; D gene: NA; CDR3 protein: CAISVAGEDTDTQYF; CDR3 DNA: TGTGCCATCAGTGTGGCAGGGGAGGACACAGATACGCAGTATTTT
CDR3 length: 16; clone size: NA; V gene: TRBV5-1; J gene: TRBJ2-1; D gene: TRBD2; CDR3 protein: CASSPILAGFNNEQFF; CDR3 DNA: TGCGCCAGCAGCCCTATTCTAGCGGGATTCAACAATGAGCAGTTCTTC
CDR3 length: 12; clone size: NA; V gene: TRBV29-1; J gene: TRBJ1-1; D gene: NA; CDR3 protein: CSVVQANTEAFF; CDR3 DNA: TGCAGCGTTGTACAGGCGAACACTGAAGCTTTCTTT
CDR3 length: 14; clone size: few; V gene: TRBV5-1; J gene: TRBJ1-1; D gene: NA; CDR3 protein: CASSSSRGRAEAFF; CDR3 DNA: TGCGCCAGCAGCAGCTCCAGGGGTCGCGCTGAAGCTTTCTTT